The rows below give T cell receptor beta chains drawn from one sample of a study of cytomegalovirus exposure and HLA in healthy donors. Measured with immunoSEQ multiplex PCR; TCRdb has only the in-frame clones, and not every one. The sample lists 80,000 to 130,000 clones, around 80% seen once, with approximately 14% in the top ten. Sequencing input: PBMCs. Source of these receptors: a male donor in good health and CMV-seropositive. Each CDR3 is given with its conserved first and last residue. D genes are given only for firm matches. Some rows have no size entry. The others give once, few or many, or a class for an expanded clone.

d_call j_call clone_size v_call cdr3_nt cdr3_aa
TRBD2 TRBJ2-1 . TRBV7-2 TGTGCCAGCAGCTTAGGCGGCGGGGGGGCCAATGAGCAGTTCTTC CASSLGGGGANEQFF
TRBD1 TRBJ1-5 . TRBV4-3 TGCGCCAGCAGCCTCACAGGGGGCGATCAGCCCCAGCATTTT CASSLTGGDQPQHF
TRBD1 TRBJ1-1 . TRBV19 TGTGCCAGTAGTCCCTACCCCCGGACAGGGGTTGCTTTCTTT CASSPYPRTGVAFF
. TRBJ1-4 . TRBV9 TGTGCCAGCAGCGTAGGAGGGGCGGGGGGTGAAAAACTGTTTTTT CASSVGGAGGEKLFF
TRBD2 TRBJ2-3 . TRBV4-3 TGCGCCAGCAGCCAAGCGACGGGGGGGTCGCAAGATACGCAGTATTTT CASSQATGGSQDTQYF
TRBD2 TRBJ2-1 . TRBV29-1 TGCAGCGTTGAAGTCCCCGGGACTAGGAGCTCCTACAATGAGCAGTTCTTC CSVEVPGTRSSYNEQFF
TRBD2 TRBJ2-5 . TRBV5-4 TGTGCCAGCAGCCTAGCGGGCTCTCAAGAGACCCAGTACTTC CASSLAGSQETQYF
. TRBJ1-2 . TRBV7-9 TGTGCCAGCAGCCCCCAATCGGGTCTCTCCTATGGCTACACCTTC CASSPQSGLSYGYTF
TRBD1 TRBJ1-1 . TRBV5-4 TGTGCCAGCAGCATGTCGGACAGGGAGAACACTGAAGCTTTCTTT CASSMSDRENTEAFF
. TRBJ1-3 . TRBV25-1 TGTGCCAGCAGTGAGTCAACATTAGGAAACACCATATATTTT CASSESTLGNTIYF
. TRBJ2-2 . TRBV7-9 TGTGCCAGCAGCTTAAATTCCGGCGGGGAGCTGTTTTTT CASSLNSGGELFF
. TRBJ1-5 . TRBV6-1 TGTGCCAGCAGTGAAGCGCGAGGCGGAACTAGCAATCAGCCCCAGCATTTT CASSEARGGTSNQPQHF
. TRBJ2-1 . TRBV27 TGTGCCAGCAGTTCGGGGGATTGGGTCAATGAGCAGTTCTTC CASSSGDWVNEQFF
. TRBJ2-3 once TRBV15 TGTGCCACCAGCAGAGGAGTGGCTGATTACACTATCACAGATACGCAGTATTTT CATSRGVADYTITDTQYF
TRBD1 TRBJ1-2 few TRBV9 TGTGCCAGCAGCGTGGGACAGGGGGCAGGCTATGGCTACACCTTC CASSVGQGAGYGYTF
TRBD1 TRBJ2-7 once TRBV27 TGTGCCAGCAGTTTAGGGCAGGGGGCTTACGAGCAGTACTTC CASSLGQGAYEQYF
. TRBJ2-7 . TRBV7-6 TGTGCCAGCAGCGTTAAGGGTGACAGGCCCTTATACGAGCAGTACTTC CASSVKGDRPLYEQYF
TRBD1 TRBJ2-7 once TRBV7-3 TGTGCCAGCGAGACAGGGCGATCGAGCTCCTACGAGCAGTACTTC CASETGRSSSYEQYF
TRBD1 TRBJ1-4 . TRBV7-9 TGTGCCAGCAGCTCCTCGGACAGGGGGACTAATGAAAAACTGTTTTTT CASSSSDRGTNEKLFF
TRBD1 TRBJ2-2 . TRBV28 TGTGCCAGCAGTCCTCCCGGGACAGGGGTCGGGGAGCTGTTTTTT CASSPPGTGVGELFF
. TRBJ1-1 few TRBV11-2 TGTGCCAGCAGCTTAGCAGGGGTGATCACTGAAGCTTTCTTT CASSLAGVITEAFF
TRBD1 TRBJ1-2 . TRBV5-1 TGCGCCAGCAGCTATGGACAGGGAGCTATTGGCTACACCTTC CASSYGQGAIGYTF
. TRBJ1-2 . TRBV9 TGTGCCAGCAGCGTGGACAGCAACTATGGCTACACCTTC CASSVDSNYGYTF
TRBD1 TRBJ2-3 . TRBV6-1 TGTGCCAGCAGTGACCAGACAGGGGCGGCAGATACGCAGTATTTT CASSDQTGAADTQYF
. TRBJ1-6 . TRBV30 TGTGCCTGGAGTGCGGGGGGAAGCTATAATTCACCCCTCCACTTT CAWSAGGSYNSPLHF
. TRBJ2-1 . TRBV4-2 TGTGCCAGCAGCCAAGACAGGAATGAGCAGTTCTTC CASSQDRNEQFF
TRBD1 TRBJ2-1 . TRBV7-6 TGTGCCAGCAGTATACAGGGGTACTCCTACAATGAGCAGTTCTTC CASSIQGYSYNEQFF
TRBD2 TRBJ2-2 . TRBV7-2 TGTGCCAGCAGGTCTGCGGGGGTCACCGGGGAGCTGTTTTTT CASRSAGVTGELFF
TRBD2 TRBJ2-1 once TRBV6-1 TGTGCCAGCAGGAGGACTAGCGGGGGTAATGAGCAGTTCTTC CASRRTSGGNEQFF
TRBD1 TRBJ2-7 . TRBV6-5 TGTGCCAGCATTCCGGGACAGGGGGCCAAAGAGCAGTACTTC CASIPGQGAKEQYF
TRBD1 TRBJ1-5 . TRBV6-5 TGTGCCAGCAGTACAGGGGCTCAGCCCCAGCATTTT CASSTGAQPQHF
TRBD1 TRBJ1-1 . TRBV9 TGTGCCAGCAGCGTCAGGGGGCGCGGCGAAGCTTTCTTT CASSVRGRGEAFF
TRBD1 TRBJ1-1 . TRBV7-9 TGTGCCAGCAGCTTGGGGACAGGGGGCCTGGGAACTGAAGCTTTCTTT CASSLGTGGLGTEAFF
TRBD2 TRBJ2-1 . TRBV11-3 TGTGCCAGCAGCTTTAGCGGGGGGACCTACAATGAGCAGTTCTTC CASSFSGGTYNEQFF
. TRBJ1-4 . TRBV6-1 TGTGCCAGCAGTGGGCGGGACGGAGGTAATGAAAAACTGTTTTTT CASSGRDGGNEKLFF
TRBD1 TRBJ2-3 . TRBV5-6 TGTGCCAGCAGCTTGGGGTATACAGGGGAAGATACGCAGTATTTT CASSLGYTGEDTQYF
. TRBJ2-2 few TRBV9 TGTGCCAGCAGCAGGGGGTTAAGGAACACCGGGGAGCTGTTTTTT CASSRGLRNTGELFF
. TRBJ2-7 . TRBV10-2 TGCGCCAGCAGTGACCGGACAAGAGGCTCCTACGAGCAGTACTTC CASSDRTRGSYEQYF
TRBD1 TRBJ2-5 few TRBV2 TGTGCCAGCAGTGGGGGGACAGGGGGCGCAGAGACCCAGTACTTC CASSGGTGGAETQYF
TRBD1 TRBJ2-1 . TRBV6-1 TGTGCCAGCAGGACAGGGGGCAAATACAATGAGCAGTTCTTC CASRTGGKYNEQFF
TRBD2 TRBJ2-1 many TRBV9 TGTGCCAGCAGCGTAGATAGCGGGGCAAACAATGAGCAGTTCTTC CASSVDSGANNEQFF
. TRBJ2-1 . TRBV15 TGTGCCACCAGCCTTGCGTCCTACAATGAGCAGTTCTTC CATSLASYNEQFF